This T cell receptor (beta chain) was sequenced for a study of blood T cell repertoires in COVID-19. V was trimmed by 5 bases and J by 0 bases, leaving 14 bases between them. Germline V gene lookup returns CDR1 MNHEY and CDR2 SMNVEV (reference sequence). The CDR3 is made up of 15 amino acids. Produced via immunoSEQ multiplex PCR; TCRdb's table is partial and in-frame only. The profile shows roughly 280,000 clones, roughly 89% of them singletons. This chain connects TRBV27 to TRBJ2-7, with D maybe TRBD2 (6 bases). The sample comprised peripheral blood. This receptor was identified in a man aged 50 to 60 with acute or convalescent COVID-19. The DNA of the CDR3 is TGTGCCAGCAGTCCTTATCGGGAGTCCTCCTACGAGCAGTACTTC. Amino acid sequence: CASSPYRESSYEQYF.